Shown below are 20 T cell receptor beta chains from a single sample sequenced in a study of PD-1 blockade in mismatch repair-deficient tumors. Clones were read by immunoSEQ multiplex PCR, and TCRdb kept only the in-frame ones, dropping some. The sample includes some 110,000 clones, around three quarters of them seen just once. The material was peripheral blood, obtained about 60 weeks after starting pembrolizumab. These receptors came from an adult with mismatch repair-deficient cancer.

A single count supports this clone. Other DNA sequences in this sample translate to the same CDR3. The CDR3 sequence is CASSLEASRNTIYF. In nucleotides, the CDR3 is TGCGCCAGCAGCTTGGAGGCTTCGAGAAACACCATATATTTT. J is TRBJ1-3 and V is TRBV5-1; D is uncertain. The CDR3 is 14 residues long. From germline, CDR1 is SGHRS and CDR2 YFSETQ. V lost 0 bases and J 5 bases, leaving 9 bases between the germline ends.

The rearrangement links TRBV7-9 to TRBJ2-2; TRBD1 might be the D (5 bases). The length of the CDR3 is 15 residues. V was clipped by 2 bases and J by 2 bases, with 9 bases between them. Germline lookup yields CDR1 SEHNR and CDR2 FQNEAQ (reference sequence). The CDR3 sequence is CASSLLQANTGELFF. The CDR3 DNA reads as TGTGCCAGCAGCTTATTACAGGCAAACACCGGGGAGCTGTTTTTT.

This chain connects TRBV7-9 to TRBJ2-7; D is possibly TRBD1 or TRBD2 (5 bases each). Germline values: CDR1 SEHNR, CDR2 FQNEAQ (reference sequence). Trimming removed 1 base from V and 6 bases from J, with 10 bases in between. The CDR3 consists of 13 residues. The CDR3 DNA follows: TGTGCCAGCAGCTTAGTTGGGGGACCCGAGCAGTACTTC. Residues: CASSLVGGPEQYF.

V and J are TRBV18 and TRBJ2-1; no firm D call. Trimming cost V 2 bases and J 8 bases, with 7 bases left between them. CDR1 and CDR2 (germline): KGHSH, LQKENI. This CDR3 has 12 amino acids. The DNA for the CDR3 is TGTGCCAGCTCACCAGGCGTTGATGAGCAGTTCTTC. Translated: CASSPGVDEQFF.

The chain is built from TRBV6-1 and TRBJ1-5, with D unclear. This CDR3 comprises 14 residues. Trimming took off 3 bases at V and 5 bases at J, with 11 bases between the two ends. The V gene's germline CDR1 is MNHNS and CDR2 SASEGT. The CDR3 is CASSEQAIYQPQHF. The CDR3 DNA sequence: TGTGCCAGCAGTGAGCAGGCCATTTATCAGCCCCAGCATTTT.

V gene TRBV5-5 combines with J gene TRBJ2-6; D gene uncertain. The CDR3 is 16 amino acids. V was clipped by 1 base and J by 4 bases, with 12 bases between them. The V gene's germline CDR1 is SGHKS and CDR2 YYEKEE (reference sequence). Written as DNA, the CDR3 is TGTGCCAGCAGCTTGCTTATGGGCTCCGGGGCCAACGTCCTGACTTTC. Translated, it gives CASSLLMGSGANVLTF.

CDR3 in DNA: TGTGCCAGCAGCGGAAACGGGACTAGCGGACCCCGGAGCTCCTACAATGAGCAGTTCTTC. Protein product: CASSGNGTSGPRSSYNEQFF. This chain joins TRBV12-1 and TRBJ2-1; TRBD2, as called in the table, went unchecked against the DNA. TRBV12-1 is a listed pseudogene. This CDR3 contains 20 residues.

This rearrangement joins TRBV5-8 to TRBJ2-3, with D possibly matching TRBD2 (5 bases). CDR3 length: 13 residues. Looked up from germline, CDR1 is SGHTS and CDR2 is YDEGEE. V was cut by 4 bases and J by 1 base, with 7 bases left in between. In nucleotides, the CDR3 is TGTGCCAGCAGCGTGAGGGGCACAGATACGCAGTATTTT. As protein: CASSVRGTDTQYF.

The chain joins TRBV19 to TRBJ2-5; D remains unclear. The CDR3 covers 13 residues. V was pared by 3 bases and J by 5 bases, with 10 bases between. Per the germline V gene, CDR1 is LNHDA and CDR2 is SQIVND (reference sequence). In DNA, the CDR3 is TGTGCCAGTAGTATCGGGTTAACGGAGACCCAGTACTTC. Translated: CASSIGLTETQYF.

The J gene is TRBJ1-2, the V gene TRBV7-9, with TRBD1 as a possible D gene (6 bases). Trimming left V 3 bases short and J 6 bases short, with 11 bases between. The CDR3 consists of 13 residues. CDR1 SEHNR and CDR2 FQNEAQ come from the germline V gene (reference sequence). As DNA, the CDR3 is TGTGCCAGCAGCTTGTCAGGGGTGGATGGCTACACCTTC. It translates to CASSLSGVDGYTF.

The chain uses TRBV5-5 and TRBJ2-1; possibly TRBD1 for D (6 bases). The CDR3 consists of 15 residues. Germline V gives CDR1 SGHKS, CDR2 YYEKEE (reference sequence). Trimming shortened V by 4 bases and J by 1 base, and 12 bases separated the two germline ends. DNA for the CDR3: TGTGCCAGCAGCACAGGGTCGGGTTCCTACAATGAGCAGTTCTTC. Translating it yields CASSTGSGSYNEQFF.

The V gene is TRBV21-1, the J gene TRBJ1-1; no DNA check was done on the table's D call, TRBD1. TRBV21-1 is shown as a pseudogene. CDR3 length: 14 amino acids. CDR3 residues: CASSKHRGHVEAFF. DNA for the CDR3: TGTGCCAGCAGCAAGCACAGGGGGCACGTTGAAGCTTTCTTT.

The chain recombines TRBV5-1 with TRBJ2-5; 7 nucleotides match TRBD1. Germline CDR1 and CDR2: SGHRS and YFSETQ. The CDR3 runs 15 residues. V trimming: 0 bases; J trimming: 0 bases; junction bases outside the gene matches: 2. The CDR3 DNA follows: TGCGCCAGCAGCTTGGGACAGGGCTACCAAGAGACCCAGTACTTC. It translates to CASSLGQGYQETQYF.

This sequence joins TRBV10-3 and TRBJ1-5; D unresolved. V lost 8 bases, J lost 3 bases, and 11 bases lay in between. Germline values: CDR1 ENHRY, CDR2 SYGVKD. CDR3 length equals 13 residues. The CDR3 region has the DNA TGTGCCATCGGCCCGAAGGCCAATCAGCCCCAGCATTTT. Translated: CAIGPKANQPQHF.

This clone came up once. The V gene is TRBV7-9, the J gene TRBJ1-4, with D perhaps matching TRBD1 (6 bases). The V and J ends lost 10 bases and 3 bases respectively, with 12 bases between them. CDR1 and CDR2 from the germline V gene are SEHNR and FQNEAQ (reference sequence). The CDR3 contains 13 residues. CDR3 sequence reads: CATGDGSNEKLFF. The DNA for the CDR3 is TGTGCCACAGGGGACGGATCTAATGAAAAACTGTTTTTT.

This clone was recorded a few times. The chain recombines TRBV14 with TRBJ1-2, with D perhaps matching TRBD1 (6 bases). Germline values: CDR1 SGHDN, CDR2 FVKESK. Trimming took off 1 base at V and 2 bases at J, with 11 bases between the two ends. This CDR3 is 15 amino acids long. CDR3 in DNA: TGTGCCAGCAGCCAAGGACAGGCTCTCAACTATGGCTACACCTTC. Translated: CASSQGQALNYGYTF.

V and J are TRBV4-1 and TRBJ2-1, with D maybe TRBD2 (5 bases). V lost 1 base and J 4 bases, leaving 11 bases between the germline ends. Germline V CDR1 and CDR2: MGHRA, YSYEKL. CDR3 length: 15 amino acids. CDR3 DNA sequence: TGCGCCAGCAGCCAAGGCAGCGGCGAATACAATGAGCAGTTCTTC. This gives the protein CASSQGSGEYNEQFF.

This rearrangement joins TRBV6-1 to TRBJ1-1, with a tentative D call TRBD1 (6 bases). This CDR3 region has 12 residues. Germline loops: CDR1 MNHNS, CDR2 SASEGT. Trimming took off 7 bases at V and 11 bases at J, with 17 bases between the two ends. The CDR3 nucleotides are TGTGCCAGCACCGCCACAGGGATGGGGGCTTTCTTT. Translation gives CASTATGMGAFF.

CDR3 protein: CASSEDWTGGTEAFF. Written as DNA, the CDR3 is TGTGCCAGCAGTGAAGACTGGACAGGGGGCACTGAAGCTTTCTTT. The chain links TRBV6-1 to TRBJ1-1; 10 positions match TRBD1. After removal of 1 base from V and 4 bases from J, the junction contained 3 bases not matched to a gene. CDR3 length: 15 amino acids. Germline V lookup: CDR1 MNHNS, CDR2 SASEGT.

The CDR3, as DNA: TGCAGCGTTGAATGGTACCGGGCCCCAGGTGGCACAGATACGCAGTATTTT. Translation: CSVEWYRAPGGTDTQYF. The chain recombines TRBV29-1 with TRBJ2-3; no reliable D call. In germline, CDR1 is SQVTM, CDR2 ANQGSEA. The CDR3 contains 17 residues. Trimming stripped 2 bases from V and 1 base from J, with 19 bases between.